The 22 T cell receptor beta chains given below trace back to one sample, sequenced in a study of blood T cell repertoires in COVID-19 (dated by TCRdb to the early 2020s). Libraries were made using the immunoSEQ multiplex PCR assay. In TCRdb, the immuneACCESS table is reduced to in-frame sequences with V and J assigned. These tables do not hold every clone; where another copy was compared, an unresolved V gene accounts for under half, and the others remain unexplained. The sample profile shows approximately 150,000 clones; 65% to 90% of them were found once. Of the sample, roughly 6.8% falls within the top ten clones. The source material was peripheral blood. These receptors originate from a woman aged 50 to 60 in a cohort sampled during active or convalescent COVID-19.

This chain connects TRBV30 to TRBJ1-4; 7 bases fit TRBD1. Germline CDR1 reads GTSNPN; CDR2 reads SVGIG (reference sequence). CDR3 size: 16 residues. V was clipped by 2 bases and J by 7 bases; unmatched bases: 13. CDR3 sequence reads: CAWSRDPTGSIEKLFF. CDR3 bases: TGTGCCTGGAGTCGGGACCCGACAGGGAGTATTGAAAAACTGTTTTTT.

The CDR3 loop is CASSQVRRASTDTQYF. The CDR3 nucleotides read TGTGCCAGCAGCCAAGTACGCAGGGCTAGCACAGATACGCAGTATTTT. The rearrangement joins TRBV3-1 (or the pseudogene TRBV3-2) to TRBJ2-3, with TRBD1 as a possible D gene (5 bases). V lost 1 base, J lost 0 bases, and 11 bases lay in between. Germline V gene data show CDR1 as LGHDT and CDR2 as YNNKEL (reference sequence). The CDR3 loop spans 16 amino acids.

The gene calls are TRBV7-9 and TRBJ2-1; 8 bases match TRBD1. This CDR3 is built from 16 residues. V lost 1 base, J lost 5 bases, and 7 bases stayed unmatched. Germline values: CDR1 SEHNR, CDR2 FQNEAQ (reference sequence). The CDR3 region is CASSLGTWTGNNEQFF. The CDR3 DNA sequence: TGTGCCAGCAGCTTAGGGACTTGGACAGGGAACAATGAGCAGTTCTTC.

This clone has a handful of counts. This sequence joins TRBV10-3 and TRBJ2-1; D is possibly TRBD2 (6 bases). V was cut by 6 bases and J by 7 bases, with 10 bases left in between. The CDR3 covers 12 residues. The germline V gene has CDR1 ENHRY and CDR2 SYGVKD. CDR3 residues: CAISREVNEQFF. In DNA form, the CDR3 reads TGTGCCATCAGCAGGGAGGTAAATGAGCAGTTCTTC.

The J gene is TRBJ2-7, the V gene TRBV10-3; D uncertain. The CDR3 consists of 14 residues. Germline-derived CDR1 and CDR2 are ENHRY and SYGVKD. The V end was cut by 2 bases, the J end by 5 bases, with 13 bases between. Here the CDR3 reads CAISEISGVDEQYF. CDR3 coding DNA: TGTGCCATCAGTGAGATTAGTGGAGTCGACGAGCAGTACTTC.

This chain links TRBV5-1 with TRBJ2-3, with a possible D match to TRBD1 (5 bases). V shed 0 bases and J shed 8 bases, with 7 bases lying between them. This CDR3 is built from 12 residues. CDR1 is SGHRS, CDR2 YFSETQ, per germline. The CDR3 protein is CASSLGQGTQYF. The CDR3, as DNA: TGCGCCAGCAGCTTGGGTCAGGGTACGCAGTATTTT.

V is TRBV11-1 and J is TRBJ2-7; D call uncertain. The CDR3 has 12 residues. Per germline, CDR1 SGHAT and CDR2 FQDESV (reference sequence). The ends were cut back, 6 bases at V and 1 base at J, with 7 bases in the middle. This CDR3 reads CASRGLSYEQYF. CDR3 DNA sequence: TGTGCCAGCAGGGGCCTATCCTACGAGCAGTACTTC.

The chain is built from TRBV5-1 and TRBJ1-2; weak D call: TRBD1 (6 bases). Trimming cost V 2 bases and J 4 bases, with 12 bases left between them. CDR3 length: 14 residues. Germline CDR1 and CDR2: SGHRS and YFSETQ. In DNA, the CDR3 is TGCGCCAGCAGCTTCGTACAGGGTGTCTATGGCTACACCTTC. Residues: CASSFVQGVYGYTF.

The CDR3 region is CAGQWTSLLHKSLETQYF. CDR3 DNA: TGTGCCGGGCAGTGGACTAGCCTTCTACACAAATCTTTGGAGACCCAGTACTTC. The chain links TRBV30 to TRBJ2-5, with 8 bases identical to TRBD2. Trimming cost V 8 bases and J 5 bases; bases outside gene matches: 25. The CDR3 has 18 residues. The germline V gene encodes CDR1 GTSNPN and CDR2 SVGIG (reference sequence).

The rearrangement uses TRBV5-1 and TRBJ1-4, with TRBD1 identical over 8 bases. Trimming cost V 4 bases and J 5 bases; bases outside gene matches: 7. Germline values: CDR1 SGHRS, CDR2 YFSETQ. This CDR3 has 15 amino acids. CDR3 residues: CASSPGTGWNEKLFF. CDR3 coding DNA: TGCGCCAGCAGCCCCGGGACAGGCTGGAATGAAAAACTGTTTTTT.

This rearrangement joins TRBV19 to TRBJ1-2; no reliable D call. Germline CDR1 and CDR2: LNHDA and SQIVND (reference sequence). The CDR3 is 16 amino acids. The V gene lost 6 bases and the J gene lost 5 bases, with 22 bases spanning the gap. The CDR3 sequence: CASRKTQSASTYGYTF. The CDR3 DNA sequence: TGTGCCAGTAGAAAGACACAATCCGCGTCTACTTATGGCTACACCTTC.

This chain uses TRBV4-1 with TRBJ2-2, with 10 bases lining up with TRBD1. V gave up 4 bases and J gave up 5 bases; unmatched junction bases: 4. Germline V CDR1 and CDR2: MGHRA, YSYEKL. CDR3 length: 15 residues. The CDR3 sequence is CASSPRQGATGELFF. The DNA of the CDR3 is TGCGCCAGCAGCCCGCGACAGGGGGCGACCGGGGAGCTGTTTTTT.

The genes are TRBV27 and TRBJ2-6; 10 bases agree with TRBD1. There are 18 residues in the CDR3. Trimming removed 1 base from V and 4 bases from J; junction bases left unmatched: 7. Germline CDR1 is MNHEY and CDR2 is SMNVEV (reference sequence). The CDR3 nucleotides read TGTGCCAGCAGTTTATTAAGACAGGGGGCACGAGGGGCCAACGTCCTGACTTTC. Translated: CASSLLRQGARGANVLTF. Full variable domain (outside the CDR3, taken from reference TRBV27 and TRBJ2-6): EAQVTQNPRYLITVTGKKLTVTCSQNMNHEYMSWYRQDPGLGLRQIYYSMNVEVTDKGDVPEGYKVSRKEKRNFPLILESPSPNQTSLYFCASSLLRQGARGANVLTFGAGSRLTVL.

This clone was seen repeatedly, ten times or more. V is TRBV9 and J is TRBJ2-3, with TRBD2 matching 12 bases. V shed 0 bases and J 4 bases; nucleotides not matched to a gene: 9. CDR3 length: 18 residues. Germline loops: CDR1 SGDLS, CDR2 YYNGEE. CDR3 residues: CASSVDLSSGGGPDTQYF. DNA for the CDR3: TGTGCCAGCAGCGTAGATTTGTCTAGCGGGGGGGGTCCAGATACGCAGTATTTT.

This chain links TRBV6-2 or TRBV6-3 with TRBJ2-1, with 10 nucleotides matching TRBD2. V lost 4 bases, J lost 2 bases, and 8 bases stayed unmatched. Germline CDR1 MNHEY, CDR2 SVGEGT. This CDR3 comprises 17 residues. CDR3 region: CASSSLAGGGPYNEQFF. In nucleotides, the CDR3 is TGTGCCAGCAGTTCATTAGCGGGGGGCGGTCCCTACAATGAGCAGTTCTTC.

The rearrangement joins TRBV18 to TRBJ1-2; 8 bases fit TRBD1. V trimming: 0 bases; J trimming: 2 bases; junction bases outside the gene matches: 2. Germline lookup yields CDR1 KGHSH and CDR2 LQKENI. The CDR3 loop spans 15 amino acids. The CDR3 nucleotides are TGTGCCAGCTCACCACCGGGGACAGGCAACTATGGCTACACCTTC. It encodes CASSPPGTGNYGYTF.

This clone was detected ten times or more. This chain links TRBV7-5 with TRBJ1-6; TRBD1, as called in the table, went unchecked against the DNA. TRBV7-5 is annotated as a pseudogene. The CDR3 is made up of 13 amino acids. CDR3 sequence reads: CARNQGANSPLHF. In DNA form, the CDR3 reads TGTGCCAGAAACCAGGGGGCGAATTCACCCCTCCACTTT.

The chain carries TRBV10-2 and TRBJ1-5, with D possibly being TRBD1 (5 bases). This CDR3 comprises 14 residues. Per the germline V gene, CDR1 is WSHSY and CDR2 is SAAADI. The CDR3 loop is CAGAERYSNQPQHF. The DNA of the CDR3 is TGCGCAGGGGCGGAGCGATATAGCAATCAGCCCCAGCATTTT.

V gene TRBV4-3 combines with J gene TRBJ2-2; 7 bases agree with TRBD1. Germline V CDR1 and CDR2: LGHNA, YSLEER. This CDR3 comprises 16 residues. V lost 3 bases to trimming and J lost 2 bases; unmatched junction nucleotides: 6. The CDR3 DNA reads as TGCGCCAGCAGCCAGTCAGGGGGATTTAACACCGGGGAGCTGTTTTTT. Residues: CASSQSGGFNTGELFF.

This sequence joins TRBV11-1 and TRBJ1-3; D is possibly TRBD1 (5 bases). Germline V CDR1 and CDR2: SGHAT, FQDESV (reference sequence). V was pared by 3 bases and J by 0 bases, with 9 bases between. The CDR3 has 15 residues. CDR3 in amino acids: CASSLDTYSGNTIYF. CDR3 coding DNA: TGTGCCAGCAGCTTGGACACCTACTCTGGAAACACCATATATTTT.

This chain uses TRBV5-1 with TRBJ2-1; D may be TRBD1 (6 bases). CDR3 length: 14 residues. Trimming removed 2 bases from V and 8 bases from J, with 14 bases in between. The germline CDR1 and CDR2 sequences are SGHRS and YFSETQ. CDR3 DNA sequence: TGCGCCAGCAGCTTTGGGCAGGGGTGGGATGAGCAGTTCTTC. Translating gives CASSFGQGWDEQFF. The complete variable domain, with remaining parts taken from reference TRBV5-1 and TRBJ2-1, reads KAGVTQTPRYLIKTRGQQVTLSCSPISGHRSVSWYQQTPGQGLQFLFEYFSETQRNKGNFPGRFSGRQFSNSRSEMNVSTLELGDSALYLCASSFGQGWDEQFFGPGTRLTVL.

The V call is TRBV10-3, the J call TRBJ2-5; tentatively, D is TRBD1 (6 bases). The CDR3 runs 14 residues. Germline V gene sequence: CDR1 ENHRY, CDR2 SYGVKD. V gave up 3 bases and J gave up 7 bases, with 15 bases separating them. CDR3 residues: CAISDGQWGTTQYF. CDR3 bases: TGTGCCATCAGTGATGGACAGTGGGGGACGACCCAGTACTTC.